The 29 T cell receptor beta chains given below trace back to one sample, sequenced in a study of shared clonotypes between healthy human individuals. Sequenced by immunoSEQ multiplex PCR; TCRdb stores in-frame clones only, minus some. The sample lists 2,500,000 or so clones; around 92% were seen once. Sequences were obtained from naive CD4+ T cells from PBMCs. Subset meaning: CD45RA+ positively selected. The receptors originated from a man aged 18-30 years in good health. Some clones in this sample may be carry-over from other donors' samples.

Note on this clone: This sample also contains other DNA sequences that code for the same CDR3. The chain couples TRBV18 to TRBJ2-1, with D uncertain. Germline V gene sequence: CDR1 KGHSH, CDR2 LQKENI. V was pared by 6 bases and J by 0 bases, with 12 bases between. This CDR3 spans 15 amino acids. DNA for the CDR3: TGTGCCAGCTCGCCGAGCGTTAGCTCCTACAATGAGCAGTTCTTC. This translates into CASSPSVSSYNEQFF.

The gene calls are TRBV15 and TRBJ2-6, with D unclear. Trimming stripped 0 bases from V and 0 bases from J, with 9 bases between. This CDR3 has 17 amino acids. Germline CDR1 reads LNHNV; CDR2 reads YYDKDF (reference sequence). DNA of the CDR3: TGTGCCACCAGCAGAGATCAAGGATTCTCTGGGGCCAACGTCCTGACTTTC. Protein sequence: CATSRDQGFSGANVLTF. The variable domain in full, completed from reference TRBV15 and TRBJ2-6, reads DAMVIQNPRYQVTQFGKPVTLSCSQTLNHNVMYWYQQKSSQAPKLLFHYYDKDFNNEADTPDNFQSRRPNTSFCFLDIRSPGLGDTAMYLCATSRDQGFSGANVLTFGAGSRLTVL.

V and J are TRBV6-5 and TRBJ2-6; tentative D call: TRBD2 (6 bases). The CDR3 has 15 amino acids. Germline V gene lookup returns CDR1 MNHEY and CDR2 SVGAGI. Between the trimmed V and J ends, which lost 8 bases and 4 bases, there was a span of 15 bases. The DNA for the CDR3 is TGTGCCAGCTCGGGCGGGGCGCCCGGGGCCAACGTCCTGACTTTC. Translation gives CASSGGAPGANVLTF.

J is TRBJ1-4 and V is TRBV5-1; D gene uncertain. Trimming stripped 4 bases from V and 8 bases from J, with 12 bases between. This CDR3 region has 13 residues. CDR1 and CDR2 from the germline V gene are SGHRS and YFSETQ. The CDR3 sequence is CASSIKGGEKLFF. Here the CDR3 DNA reads TGCGCCAGCAGCATAAAGGGAGGAGAAAAACTGTTTTTT.

V is TRBV30 and J is TRBJ1-2; 7 bases agree with TRBD1. The CDR3 totals 15 residues. The V and J ends lost 3 bases and 4 bases, in that order; junction bases with no gene match: 11. Germline CDR1 GTSNPN, CDR2 SVGIG (reference sequence). The CDR3 loop is CAWSPRLGGLYGYTF. CDR3 DNA sequence: TGTGCCTGGAGCCCCCGGTTAGGGGGCCTCTATGGCTACACCTTC.

The chain has TRBV7-9 and TRBJ2-1, with D tentatively TRBD2 (7 bases). The CDR3 covers 15 residues. Trimming stripped 0 bases from V and 9 bases from J, with 15 bases between. Germline V gene sequence: CDR1 SEHNR, CDR2 FQNEAQ (reference sequence). The CDR3 reads CASSLARGAVTEQFF. The DNA of the CDR3 is TGTGCCAGCAGCTTAGCCCGGGGGGCGGTGACTGAGCAGTTCTTC.

For the CDR3, the DNA is TGTGCCAGCAGCAAGGGGGGACTTTTCGGGCAAGAGACCCAGTACTTC. Translating it yields CASSKGGLFGQETQYF. V and J are TRBV21-1 and TRBJ2-5; TRBD2 was called by the table and not checked on the DNA. TRBV21-1 is a pseudogene locus. The CDR3 extends over 16 amino acids.

This chain uses TRBV6-5 with TRBJ2-1; D perhaps matches TRBD2 (5 bases). The germline V gene has CDR1 MNHEY and CDR2 SVGAGI. The CDR3 is made up of 13 amino acids. Trimming removed 8 bases at V and 4 bases at J, with 12 bases between. The CDR3 loop is CASRRTPYNEQFF. The CDR3 region has the DNA TGTGCCAGCCGTCGGACTCCTTACAATGAGCAGTTCTTC.

This sequence joins TRBV7-2 and TRBJ2-5; possibly TRBD2 for D (5 bases). The CDR3 totals 13 residues. CDR1 and CDR2 from the germline V gene are SGHTA and FQGNSA. The V end was cut by 5 bases, the J end by 7 bases, with 14 bases between. For the CDR3, the DNA is TGTGCCAGCAGCGGACTCCGGATGGGGACCCAGTACTTC. This gives the protein CASSGLRMGTQYF.

The chain combines TRBV29-1 with TRBJ2-2; D is ambiguous. CDR1 SQVTM and CDR2 ANQGSEA come from the germline V gene. Trimming removed 5 bases from V and 4 bases from J, with 11 bases in between. This CDR3 has 13 amino acids. For the CDR3, the DNA is TGCAGCGTTCGCCGTCTTATCACCGGGGAGCTGTTTTTT. Translation gives CSVRRLITGELFF.

The chain is built from TRBV7-6 and TRBJ1-5, with TRBD1 matching over 10 bases. This CDR3 has 14 residues. J was trimmed by 5 bases and V by 5 bases; bases with no gene match: 3. Germline lookup yields CDR1 SGHVS and CDR2 FNYEAQ. The CDR3: CASSRGTGDQPQHF. In DNA form, the CDR3 reads TGTGCCAGCAGCCGCGGGACAGGGGATCAGCCCCAGCATTTT.

The V gene is TRBV19, the J gene TRBJ1-2; the D gene is possibly TRBD1 (5 bases). The CDR3 runs 12 residues. V dropped 7 bases and J dropped 7 bases, with 13 bases sitting between them. Germline CDR1 is LNHDA and CDR2 is SQIVND (reference sequence). CDR3 sequence: CASKPRASGYTF. CDR3 nucleotides: TGTGCCAGTAAACCCAGGGCATCTGGCTACACCTTC.

The chain is built from TRBV5-8 and TRBJ1-5; 9 nucleotides match TRBD1. Germline V gives CDR1 SGHTS, CDR2 YDEGEE. V dropped 4 bases and J dropped 5; count of bases not matched to a gene: 7. The CDR3 covers 15 residues. As DNA, the CDR3 is TGTGCCAGCAGCCAAAACAGGGGGCAGGATCAGCCCCAGCATTTT. It is translated as CASSQNRGQDQPQHF.

This chain uses TRBV5-6 with TRBJ2-1; TRBD1 might be the D (6 bases). This CDR3 has 15 amino acids. The V end was cut by 2 bases, the J end by 3 bases, with 12 bases between. The germline V gene has CDR1 SGHDT and CDR2 YYEEEE. In DNA form, the CDR3 reads TGTGCCAGCAGCTTCGACAGGACCTACTACAATGAGCAGTTCTTC. Its translation: CASSFDRTYYNEQFF. The variable domain in full, completed from reference TRBV5-6 and TRBJ2-1, reads DAGVTQSPTHLIKTRGQQVTLRCSPKSGHDTVSWYQQALGQGPQFIFQYYEEEERQRGNFPDRFSGHQFPNYSSELNVNALLLGDSALYLCASSFDRTYYNEQFFGPGTRLTVL.

The chain has TRBV30 and TRBJ1-2; D unresolved. This CDR3 contains 13 residues. Trimming removed 0 bases at V and 4 bases at J, with 9 bases between. Germline-derived CDR1 and CDR2 are GTSNPN and SVGIG (reference sequence). CDR3 in DNA: TGTGCCTGGAGTGTTAGGGCGGGCTATGGCTACACCTTC. This gives the protein CAWSVRAGYGYTF.

The chain links TRBV19 to TRBJ1-4; D is unresolved. From germline, CDR1 is LNHDA and CDR2 SQIVND (reference sequence). V shed 6 bases and J shed 0 bases, with 14 bases lying between them. The CDR3 is 16 amino acids. CDR3 coding DNA: TGTGCCAGTAGAGGCCGGCCTCGGGCAACTAATGAAAAACTGTTTTTT. Encoded protein: CASRGRPRATNEKLFF.

A few counts support this clone. The rearrangement uses TRBV29-1 and TRBJ1-5; TRBD1 agrees at 8 bases. The V segment lost 7 bases and the J segment 5 bases; nucleotides outside the gene matches: 7. The CDR3 is made up of 13 amino acids. Germline V gene data show CDR1 as SQVTM and CDR2 as ANQGSEA. The CDR3 region has the DNA TGCAGCGCCGGACAGGGCAATCATCAGCCCCAGCATTTT. This codes for CSAGQGNHQPQHF.

This chain joins TRBV7-3 and TRBJ2-3; 7 bases match TRBD1. The CDR3 runs 15 residues. Unmatched junction bases numbered 7, after V lost 5 bases and J lost 2 bases. Germline V gene lookup returns CDR1 SGHTA and CDR2 FQGTGA. The CDR3 sequence: CASSRGDRFTDTQYF. For the CDR3, the DNA is TGTGCCAGCAGCCGAGGGGACAGATTCACAGATACGCAGTATTTT. The full variable domain, in which reference TRBV7-3 and TRBJ2-3 provide the parts outside the CDR3, is GAGVSQTPSNKVTEKGKYVELRCDPISGHTALYWYRQSLGQGPEFLIYFQGTGAADDSGLPNDRFFAVRPEGSVSTLKIQRTERGDSAVYLCASSRGDRFTDTQYFGPGTRLTVL.

The chain employs TRBV2 and TRBJ2-1, with TRBD2 identical over 10 bases. CDR3 length equals 18 residues. V dropped 4 bases and J dropped 1; count of bases not matched to a gene: 10. Germline values: CDR1 SNHLY, CDR2 FYNNEI. The CDR3 DNA follows: TGTGCCAGCAGTGTAACCAGCGGGAGGGCTACGTCCTACAATGAGCAGTTCTTC. Residues: CASSVTSGRATSYNEQFF.

This chain links TRBV28 with TRBJ2-2; no reliable D call. Germline V gives CDR1 MDHEN, CDR2 SYDVKM. V lost 2 bases to trimming and J lost 5 bases, with 9 bases between them. CDR3 length equals 14 residues. The CDR3 here is CASSLIRETGELFF. The DNA of the CDR3 is TGTGCCAGCAGTTTAATTAGAGAGACCGGGGAGCTGTTTTTT.

The chain uses TRBV29-1 and TRBJ1-3; 7 bases map to TRBD1. CDR1 and CDR2 (germline): SQVTM, ANQGSEA. J lost 4 bases, V lost 7 bases, and 7 bases had no gene match. This CDR3 is 13 amino acids long. This CDR3 reads CSGLQGSGNTIYF. In nucleotides, the CDR3 is TGCAGCGGATTACAGGGGTCCGGAAACACCATATATTTT.

This chain uses TRBV4-1 with TRBJ2-5; D ambiguous. Germline CDR1 is MGHRA and CDR2 is YSYEKL. This CDR3 is built from 17 residues. The V end was cut by 0 bases, the J end by 5 bases, with 19 bases between. CDR3: CASSQDGSLGPKETQYF. Here the CDR3 DNA reads TGCGCCAGCAGCCAAGATGGTTCCCTCGGACCGAAGGAGACCCAGTACTTC.

V usage is TRBV11-1 and J usage is TRBJ2-3; 10 bases map to TRBD2. CDR1 is SGHAT, CDR2 FQDESV, per germline (reference sequence). The CDR3 has 17 amino acids. J lost 0 bases, V lost 5 bases, and 8 bases had no gene match. CDR3 sequence: CASSAGTSASSTDTQYF. The CDR3 DNA follows: TGTGCCAGCAGCGCCGGGACTAGCGCCAGTAGCACAGATACGCAGTATTTT.

The rearrangement uses TRBV7-2 and TRBJ2-1, with TRBD2 identical over 11 bases. Germline V lookup: CDR1 SGHTA, CDR2 FQGNSA. The CDR3 totals 17 residues. The V gene end was trimmed by 6 bases and the J gene end by 0 bases; junction bases not matched to a gene: 7. As DNA, the CDR3 is TGTGCCAGCAGTTCTTTAGCGGGAGGGTTCTCCTACAATGAGCAGTTCTTC. This encodes CASSSLAGGFSYNEQFF.

This chain connects TRBV4-1 to TRBJ2-7; 11 nucleotides match TRBD2. Trimming removed 8 bases from V and 3 bases from J; junction bases left unmatched: 9. Germline V gene lookup returns CDR1 MGHRA and CDR2 YSYEKL. This CDR3 has 15 residues. The CDR3 DNA is TGCGCCAGCGCGGAAGCGGGACTAGCGGTCTACGAGCAGTACTTC. This gives the protein CASAEAGLAVYEQYF.

The chain employs TRBV19 and TRBJ1-2; D unclear. This CDR3 contains 15 residues. CDR1 and CDR2 (germline): LNHDA, SQIVND (reference sequence). Trimming took 5 bases from V and 0 from J, leaving 13 bases between them. CDR3 nucleotides: TGTGCCAGTAGTCCCTACCGCGGTCCTAACTATGGCTACACCTTC. Amino acids: CASSPYRGPNYGYTF. Supplemented by reference TRBV19 and TRBJ1-2, the full variable domain reads DGGITQSPKYLFRKEGQNVTLSCEQNLNHDAMYWYRQDPGQGLRLIYYSQIVNDFQKGDIAEGYSVSREKKESFPLTVTSAQKNPTAFYLCASSPYRGPNYGYTFGSGTRLTVV.

V gene TRBV7-2 combines with J gene TRBJ1-2, with D possibly matching TRBD1 (5 bases). This CDR3 comprises 14 residues. The germline gives CDR1 SGHTA, CDR2 FQGNSA. The germline V and J ends were trimmed by 5 bases and 0 bases, with 10 bases remaining between them. CDR3 sequence: CASSLGLTNYGYTF. The CDR3 bases are TGTGCCAGCAGCCTGGGACTTACTAACTATGGCTACACCTTC.

The rearrangement joins TRBV6-6 to TRBJ1-3, with D uncertain. Germline-derived CDR1 and CDR2 are MNHNY and SVGAGI (reference sequence). V was trimmed by 5 bases and J by 4 bases, leaving 9 bases between them. This CDR3 spans 13 amino acids. CDR3 in amino acids: CASSQLLGNTIYF. CDR3 sequence (DNA): TGTGCCAGCAGTCAATTACTAGGAAACACCATATATTTT.

The chain links TRBV5-4 to TRBJ1-2; a possible D gene is TRBD1 (5 bases). The germline V gene encodes CDR1 SGHNT and CDR2 YYREEE (reference sequence). The CDR3 contains 16 residues. V dropped 2 bases and J dropped 8 bases, with 22 bases sitting between them. The CDR3 sequence is CASSFARGLPLLGYTF. The CDR3 region has the DNA TGTGCCAGCAGCTTTGCTAGGGGACTGCCGCTGCTAGGCTACACCTTC. Full variable domain (rest looked up from reference TRBV5-4 and TRBJ1-2): ETGVTQSPTHLIKTRGQQVTLRCSSQSGHNTVSWYQQALGQGPQFIFQYYREEENGRGNFPPRFSGLQFPNYSSELNVNALELDDSALYLCASSFARGLPLLGYTFGSGTRLTVV.